This TCR beta chain emerged from a study of cytomegalovirus exposure and HLA in healthy donors. This PCR relied on a set of 60 Vbeta primers and 13 Jbeta primers. Assay: immunoSEQ multiplex PCR; the TCRdb copy retains only in-frame clones and omits some. Of fewer than 200,000 clones in the sample, over 60% were seen once. Looked up from germline, CDR1 is MNHEY and CDR2 is SMNVEV (reference sequence). V lost 6 bases and J lost 2; bases outside the gene matches: 7. CDR3 length: 15 residues. This clone was observed a handful of times. The rearrangement uses TRBV27 and TRBJ1-2; 9 bases agree with TRBD1. The receptor's source is a female donor in good health and CMV-seronegative. The sample taken for sequencing was PBMCs. Here the CDR3 DNA reads TGTGCCAGCAGGACCACAGGGGGCTTGAACTATGGCTACACCTTC. Amino acids: CASRTTGGLNYGYTF.